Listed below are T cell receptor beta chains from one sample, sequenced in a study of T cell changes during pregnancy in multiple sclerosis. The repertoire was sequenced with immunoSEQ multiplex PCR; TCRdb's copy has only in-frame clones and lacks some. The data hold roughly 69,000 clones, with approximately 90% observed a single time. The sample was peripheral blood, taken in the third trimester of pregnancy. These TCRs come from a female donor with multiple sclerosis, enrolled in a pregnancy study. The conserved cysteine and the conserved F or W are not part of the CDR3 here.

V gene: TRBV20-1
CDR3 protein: MRNEQF

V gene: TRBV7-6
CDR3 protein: ASSPTQYLNTEAF

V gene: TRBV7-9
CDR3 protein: ASSSNGGGYGYT

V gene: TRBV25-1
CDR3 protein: ASSVPERGGAETQY

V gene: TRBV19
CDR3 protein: ASSRSRGVTNTEAF

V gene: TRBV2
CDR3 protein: ATMGDTIYNEQF

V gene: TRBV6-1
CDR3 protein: ASSDQDRASQPQH

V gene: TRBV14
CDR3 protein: ASSPSLSYNEQF

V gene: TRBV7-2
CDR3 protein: ASSSSSGNEKLF

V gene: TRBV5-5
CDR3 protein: ASSLAGYYEQY

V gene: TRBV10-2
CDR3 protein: ASSKMTAGALYNEQF

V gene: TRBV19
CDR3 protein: ASSFLGRAGGYTDTQY

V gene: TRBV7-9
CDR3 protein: ASSSGQTDTQY

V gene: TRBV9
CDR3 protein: ASSGTGGDYEQY

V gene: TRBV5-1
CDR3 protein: ASSWLATGVYEQY

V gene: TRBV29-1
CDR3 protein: SASGQLNTEAF

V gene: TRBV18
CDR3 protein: ASSPRYRVGQGGETQY

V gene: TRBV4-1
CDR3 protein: ASSQVAGSGYT

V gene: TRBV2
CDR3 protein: ASSEARGFGANVLT

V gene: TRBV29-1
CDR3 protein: SVGDRPSSYEQY

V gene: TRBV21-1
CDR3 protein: ASSDTRDRGMNTEAF

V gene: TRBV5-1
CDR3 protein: ASSQLGYEQY

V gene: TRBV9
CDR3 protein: ASSVQQGRSEAF

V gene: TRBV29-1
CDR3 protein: SEGTGGGNEQF

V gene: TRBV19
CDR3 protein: ASSTLRDFRDTQY

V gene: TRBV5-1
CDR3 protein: ASSLSPSGGANTGELF

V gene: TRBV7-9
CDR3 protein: ASSSDRGLRDTQY

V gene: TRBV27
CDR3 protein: ASSRDRKNTGELF

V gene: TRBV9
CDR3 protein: ASSVVGGLNGYT

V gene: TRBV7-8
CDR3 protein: ASSLIQGQPQH

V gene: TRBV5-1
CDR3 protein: ASSWQGQETQY

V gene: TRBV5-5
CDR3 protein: ASSAHPTGDSPLH

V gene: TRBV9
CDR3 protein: ASSVEPGRSYEQY

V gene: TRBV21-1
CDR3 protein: ASSKDTGQPPNEQF

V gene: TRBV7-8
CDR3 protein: ASSLEGLGKAF

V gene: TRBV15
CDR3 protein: ATSSVRTGGTEAF

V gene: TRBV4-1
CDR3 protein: ASSQGALRDTYNEQF

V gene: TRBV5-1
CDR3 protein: ASSPGQVPFDSPLH

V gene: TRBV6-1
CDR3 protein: ASSLPGQGVRGYT

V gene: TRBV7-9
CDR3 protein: ASSLAFGGAIDTQY